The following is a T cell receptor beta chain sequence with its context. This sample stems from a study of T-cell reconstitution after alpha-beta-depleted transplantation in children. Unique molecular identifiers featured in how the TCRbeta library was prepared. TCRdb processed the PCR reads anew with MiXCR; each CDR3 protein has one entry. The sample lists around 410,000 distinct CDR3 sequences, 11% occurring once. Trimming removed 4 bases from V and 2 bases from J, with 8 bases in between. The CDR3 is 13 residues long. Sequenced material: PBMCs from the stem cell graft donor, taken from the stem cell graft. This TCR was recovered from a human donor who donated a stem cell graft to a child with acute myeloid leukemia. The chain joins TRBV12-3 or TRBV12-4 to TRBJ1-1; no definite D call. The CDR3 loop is CASSSLPNTEAFF. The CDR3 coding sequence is TGTGCCAGCAGTTCACTTCCCAACACTGAAGCTTTCTTT.